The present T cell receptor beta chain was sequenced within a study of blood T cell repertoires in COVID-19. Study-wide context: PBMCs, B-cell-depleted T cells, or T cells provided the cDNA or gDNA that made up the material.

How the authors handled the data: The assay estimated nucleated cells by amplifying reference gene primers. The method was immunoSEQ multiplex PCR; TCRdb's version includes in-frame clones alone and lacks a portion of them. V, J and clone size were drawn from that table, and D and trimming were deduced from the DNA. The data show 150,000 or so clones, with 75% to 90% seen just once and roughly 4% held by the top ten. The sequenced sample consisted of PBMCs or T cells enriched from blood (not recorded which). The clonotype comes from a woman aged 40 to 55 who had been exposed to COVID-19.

CDR3 DNA sequence: TGTGCCATCAGCACCGGGACAGGGGGCCGGTGGGGCACTGAAGCTTTCTTT. Translated: CAISTGTGGRWGTEAFF. The chain joins TRBV10-3 to TRBJ1-1, with 12 nucleotides matching TRBD1. Germline CDR1 ENHRY, CDR2 SYGVKD. This CDR3 is built from 17 residues. With V trimmed by 6 bases and J by 4 bases, 12 bases remained unmatched.